The rows below give T cell receptor beta chains drawn from one sample of a study of Graves' ophthalmopathy and Graves' hyperthyroidism. TCRdb analysed the multiplex PCR reads with MiXCR anew, one entry per CDR3 protein. The repertoire holds approximately 640,000 distinct CDR3 sequences, with over 40% as singletons. Material: peripheral blood. These receptors all come from an adult man with Graves' ophthalmopathy. The CDR3 runs from the conserved cysteine through the conserved F or W.

V gene	J gene	CDR3 protein
TRBV9	TRBJ2-5	CAPTKDRGRQTQYF
TRBV4-3	TRBJ1-2	CASSQVGGFNYGYTF
TRBV15	TRBJ1-5	CATEYRTGPARQPQHF
TRBV20-1	TRBJ1-1	CSARFVGTEAFF
TRBV4-1	TRBJ1-5	CASSQGPGNRPQHF
TRBV2	TRBJ1-1	CASSGQWNTEAFF
TRBV7-3	TRBJ2-7	CASSLRAGGTYEQYF
TRBV29-1	TRBJ2-3	CSVDGLISTDTQYF
TRBV20-1	TRBJ1-2	CSAIGQGGGGGYTF
TRBV24-1	TRBJ2-5	CATSDFRRQETQYF
TRBV7-9	TRBJ2-6	CASSFDKIRAF
TRBV10-3	TRBJ2-4	CAISESGSVSSIAKNIQYF
TRBV19	TRBJ1-1	CASSTRPNEAARF
TRBV5-1	TRBJ1-6	CASSLVTGSRAPLHF
TRBV29-1	TRBJ1-2	CSVARERVGGYTF
TRBV7-2	TRBJ2-5	CASSGVGQTLQETQYF
TRBV7-9	TRBJ2-3	CASSLPDTQYF
TRBV10-3	TRBJ1-1	CAISATGGPLDTEAFF
TRBV7-3	TRBJ2-7	CASSQGGLAGSEQYF
TRBV5-8	TRBJ1-2	CASSLVGGHGYTF
TRBV10-1	TRBJ1-6	CASSDTYNSPLHF
TRBV7-2	TRBJ1-1	CASSFPGHMNTEAFF
TRBV20-1	TRBJ2-5	CSASGLAGETQYF
TRBV10-2	TRBJ1-6	CASSEGGRYNSPLHF
TRBV10-3	TRBJ1-2	CAISGRSGSNYGYTF
TRBV5-1	TRBJ1-3	CASSRWGNTIYF
TRBV5-6	TRBJ2-7	CASSFWSRDPTGYEQYF
TRBV29-1	TRBJ2-5	CSVVRPNVYF
TRBV5-1	TRBJ1-4	CASSLRPVRATNEKLFF
TRBV29-1	TRBJ2-7	CSAWTGGTYEQYF
TRBV25-1	TRBJ2-5	CASSEQGAETQYF
TRBV15	TRBJ1-6	CATSRDRSNGSPLHF
TRBV5-1	TRBJ2-7	CASSPVLGKPGQAYEQYF
TRBV5-6	TRBJ1-3	CASSFWPGNGNTIYF
TRBV20-1	TRBJ1-2	CSASKGRDYGYTF
TRBV5-2	TRBJ1-1	CASNHRRGYNTEAFF
TRBV2	TRBJ1-2	CASSEFGNYGYTF
TRBV2	TRBJ1-2	CASIQGGSGYTF
TRBV20-1	TRBJ1-2	CSARSGGGNGYTF
TRBV7-2	TRBJ2-5	CASSLGLAGGSNQETQYF
TRBV13	TRBJ2-2	CASSFLSGRTTGELFF
TRBV9	TRBJ1-4	CASSAGQTDGKLFF
TRBV7-2	TRBJ2-5	CASSSGRIETQYF
TRBV7-8	TRBJ1-5	CTSSRRQGQPHHF
TRBV10-3	TRBJ2-7	CASTQGTASSYEQYF
TRBV9	TRBJ1-1	CASSPSGGLEAFF
TRBV2	TRBJ1-2	CASTPRVPGYTF
TRBV10-3	TRBJ2-5	CASSPTDFETQYF
TRBV24-1	TRBJ2-7	CAKTGASEQYF
TRBV7-9	TRBJ2-7	CASSVTGGARDEQYF
TRBV11-2	TRBJ1-4	CATPDKEDEKLFF
TRBV29-1	TRBJ1-5	CSARGLAGGDMETQHF
TRBV24-1	TRBJ2-7	CATSDSGQYF